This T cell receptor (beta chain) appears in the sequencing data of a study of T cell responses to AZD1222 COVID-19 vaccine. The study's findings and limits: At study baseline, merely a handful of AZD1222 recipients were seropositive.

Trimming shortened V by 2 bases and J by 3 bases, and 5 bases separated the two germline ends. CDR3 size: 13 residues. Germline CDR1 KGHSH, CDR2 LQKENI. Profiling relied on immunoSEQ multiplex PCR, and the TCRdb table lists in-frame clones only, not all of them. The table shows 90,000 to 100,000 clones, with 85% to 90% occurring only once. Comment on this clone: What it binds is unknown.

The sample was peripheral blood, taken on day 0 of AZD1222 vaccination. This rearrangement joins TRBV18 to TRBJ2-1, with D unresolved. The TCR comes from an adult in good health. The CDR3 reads CASSPSDYNEQFF. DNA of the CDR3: TGTGCCAGCTCACCATCAGACTACAATGAGCAGTTCTTC.